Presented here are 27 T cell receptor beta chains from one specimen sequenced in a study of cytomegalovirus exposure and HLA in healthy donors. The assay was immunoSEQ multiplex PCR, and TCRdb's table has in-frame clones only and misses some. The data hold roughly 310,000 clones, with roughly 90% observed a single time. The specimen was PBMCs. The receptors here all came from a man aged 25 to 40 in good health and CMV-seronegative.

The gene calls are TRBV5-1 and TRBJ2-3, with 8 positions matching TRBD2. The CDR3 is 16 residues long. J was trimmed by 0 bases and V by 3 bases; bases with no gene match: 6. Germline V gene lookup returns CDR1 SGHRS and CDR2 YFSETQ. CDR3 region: CASSSHGTRSTDTQYF. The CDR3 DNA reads TGCGCCAGCAGCTCCCACGGGACTAGAAGCACAGATACGCAGTATTTT.

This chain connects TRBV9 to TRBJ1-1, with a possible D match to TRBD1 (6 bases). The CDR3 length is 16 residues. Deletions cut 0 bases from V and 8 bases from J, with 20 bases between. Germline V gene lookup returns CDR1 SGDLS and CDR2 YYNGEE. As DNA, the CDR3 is TGTGCCAGCAGCGTAGGATGGACAGCAATCCCCGCCGAAGCTTTCTTT. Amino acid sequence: CASSVGWTAIPAEAFF.

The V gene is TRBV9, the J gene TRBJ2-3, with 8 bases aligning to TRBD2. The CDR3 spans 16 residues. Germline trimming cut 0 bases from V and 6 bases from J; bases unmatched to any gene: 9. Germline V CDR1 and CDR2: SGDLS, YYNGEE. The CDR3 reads CASSVDRGGLQDTQYF. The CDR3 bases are TGTGCCAGCAGCGTAGATCGGGGGGGGCTTCAGGATACGCAGTATTTT.

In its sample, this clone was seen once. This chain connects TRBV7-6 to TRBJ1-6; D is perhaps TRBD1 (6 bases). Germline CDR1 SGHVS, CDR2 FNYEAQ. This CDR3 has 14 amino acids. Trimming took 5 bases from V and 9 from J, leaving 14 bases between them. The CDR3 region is CASSPPGVRSPLHF. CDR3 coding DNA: TGTGCCAGCAGCCCTCCAGGGGTTCGTTCACCCCTCCACTTT.

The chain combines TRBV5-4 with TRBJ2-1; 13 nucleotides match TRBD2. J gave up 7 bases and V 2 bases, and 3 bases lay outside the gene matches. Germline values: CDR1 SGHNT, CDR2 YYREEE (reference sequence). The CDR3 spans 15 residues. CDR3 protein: CASSFGLAGANEQFF. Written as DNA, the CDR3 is TGTGCCAGCAGCTTCGGACTAGCGGGGGCGAATGAGCAGTTCTTC. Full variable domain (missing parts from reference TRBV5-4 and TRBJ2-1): ETGVTQSPTHLIKTRGQQVTLRCSSQSGHNTVSWYQQALGQGPQFIFQYYREEENGRGNFPPRFSGLQFPNYSSELNVNALELDDSALYLCASSFGLAGANEQFFGPGTRLTVL.

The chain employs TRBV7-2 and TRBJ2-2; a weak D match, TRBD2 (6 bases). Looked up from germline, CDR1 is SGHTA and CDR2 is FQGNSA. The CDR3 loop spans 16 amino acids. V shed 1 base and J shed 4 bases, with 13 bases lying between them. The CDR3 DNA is TGTGCCAGCAGCTTAGGGCGGAGGGCGAGCACCGGGGAGCTGTTTTTT. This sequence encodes CASSLGRRASTGELFF.

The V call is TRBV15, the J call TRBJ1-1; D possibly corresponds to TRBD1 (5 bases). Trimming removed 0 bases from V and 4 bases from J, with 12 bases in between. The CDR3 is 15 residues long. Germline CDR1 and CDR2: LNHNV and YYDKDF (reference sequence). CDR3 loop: CATSRDFGGSTEAFF. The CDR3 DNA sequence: TGTGCCACCAGCAGAGATTTTGGGGGGAGCACTGAAGCTTTCTTT.

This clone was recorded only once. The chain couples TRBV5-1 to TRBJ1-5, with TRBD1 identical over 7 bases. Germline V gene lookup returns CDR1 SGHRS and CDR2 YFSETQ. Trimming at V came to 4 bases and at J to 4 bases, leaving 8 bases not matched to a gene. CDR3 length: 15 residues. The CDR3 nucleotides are TGCGCCAGCAGCCACGGTGGGGGACAGAATCAGCCCCAGCATTTT. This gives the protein CASSHGGGQNQPQHF. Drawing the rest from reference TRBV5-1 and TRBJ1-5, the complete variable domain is KAGVTQTPRYLIKTRGQQVTLSCSPISGHRSVSWYQQTPGQGLQFLFEYFSETQRNKGNFPGRFSGRQFSNSRSEMNVSTLELGDSALYLCASSHGGGQNQPQHFGDGTRLSIL.

The CDR3 here is CSVRTGSGELFF. The CDR3 DNA reads as TGCAGCGTTCGTACAGGGTCCGGGGAGCTGTTTTTT. The chain links TRBV29-1 to TRBJ2-2, with D possibly matching TRBD1 (6 bases). V lost 5 bases to trimming and J lost 6 bases, with 10 bases between them. Germline V gives CDR1 SQVTM, CDR2 ANQGSEA. The CDR3 has 12 residues.

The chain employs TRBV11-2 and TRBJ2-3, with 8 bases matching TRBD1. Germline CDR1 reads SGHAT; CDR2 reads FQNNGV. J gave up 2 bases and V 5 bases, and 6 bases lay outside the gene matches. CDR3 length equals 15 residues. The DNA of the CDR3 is TGTGCCAGCAGCGCGACAGGGGCCGACACAGATACGCAGTATTTT. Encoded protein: CASSATGADTDTQYF.

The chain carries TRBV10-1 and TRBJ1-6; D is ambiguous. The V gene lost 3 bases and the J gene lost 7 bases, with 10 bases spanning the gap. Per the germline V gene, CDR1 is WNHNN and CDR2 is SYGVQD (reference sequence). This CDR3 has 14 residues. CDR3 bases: TGCGCCAGCAGTGAAGAGGGTGCGAATTCACCCCTCCACTTT. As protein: CASSEEGANSPLHF.

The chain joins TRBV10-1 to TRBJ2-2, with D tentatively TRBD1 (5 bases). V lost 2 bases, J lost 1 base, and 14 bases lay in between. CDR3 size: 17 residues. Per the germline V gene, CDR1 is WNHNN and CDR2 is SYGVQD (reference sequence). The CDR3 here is CASSEQGIGMNTGELFF. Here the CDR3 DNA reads TGCGCCAGCAGTGAGCAGGGTATAGGGATGAACACCGGGGAGCTGTTTTTT.

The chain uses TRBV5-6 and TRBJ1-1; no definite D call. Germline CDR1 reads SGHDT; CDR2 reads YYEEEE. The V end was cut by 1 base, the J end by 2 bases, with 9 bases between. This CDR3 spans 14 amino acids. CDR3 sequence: CASSLMLGNTEAFF. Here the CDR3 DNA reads TGTGCCAGCAGCTTGATGCTAGGTAACACTGAAGCTTTCTTT.

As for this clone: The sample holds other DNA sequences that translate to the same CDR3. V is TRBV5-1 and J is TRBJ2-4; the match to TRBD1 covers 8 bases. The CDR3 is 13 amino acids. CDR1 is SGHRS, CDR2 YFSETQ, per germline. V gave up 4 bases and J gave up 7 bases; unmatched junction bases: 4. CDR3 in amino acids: CASSLGQGNIQYF. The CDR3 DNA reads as TGCGCCAGCAGCCTTGGACAGGGTAACATTCAGTACTTC.

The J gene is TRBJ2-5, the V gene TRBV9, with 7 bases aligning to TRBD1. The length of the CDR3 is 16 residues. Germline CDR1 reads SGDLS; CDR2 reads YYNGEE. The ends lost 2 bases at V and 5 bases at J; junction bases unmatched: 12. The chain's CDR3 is CASSVSGTDQRETQYF. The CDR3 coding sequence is TGTGCCAGCAGCGTCTCCGGGACAGACCAGAGGGAGACCCAGTACTTC.

The CDR3 DNA sequence: TGTGCCAGCAGTTACTCGACAGGGGACGGAAACACCATATATTTT. This gives the protein CASSYSTGDGNTIYF. The chain recombines TRBV6-5 with TRBJ1-3; 8 bases are shared with TRBD1. This CDR3 spans 15 amino acids. In germline, CDR1 is MNHEY, CDR2 SVGAGI. V was clipped by 0 bases and J by 4 bases; unmatched bases: 2.

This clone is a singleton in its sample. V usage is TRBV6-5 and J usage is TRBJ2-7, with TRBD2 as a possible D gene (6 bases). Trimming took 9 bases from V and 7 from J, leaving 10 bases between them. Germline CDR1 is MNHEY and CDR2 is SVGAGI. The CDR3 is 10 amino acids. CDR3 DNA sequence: TGTGCCAGTAAAGGGAGGGAGCAGTACTTC. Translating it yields CASKGREQYF.

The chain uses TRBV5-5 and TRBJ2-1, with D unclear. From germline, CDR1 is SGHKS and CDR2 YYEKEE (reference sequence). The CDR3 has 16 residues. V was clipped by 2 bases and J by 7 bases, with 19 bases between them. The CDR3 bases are TGTGCCAGCAGCTTTACATATCGAAAATACGGGAATGAGCAGTTCTTC. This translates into CASSFTYRKYGNEQFF. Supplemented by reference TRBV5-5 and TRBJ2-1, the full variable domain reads DAGVTQSPTHLIKTRGQQVTLRCSPISGHKSVSWYQQVLGQGPQFIFQYYEKEERGRGNFPDRFSARQFPNYSSELNVNALLLGDSALYLCASSFTYRKYGNEQFFGPGTRLTVL.

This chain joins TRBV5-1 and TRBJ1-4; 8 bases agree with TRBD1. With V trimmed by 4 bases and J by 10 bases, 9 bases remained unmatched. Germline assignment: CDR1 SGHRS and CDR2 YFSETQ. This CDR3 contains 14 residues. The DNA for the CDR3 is TGCGCCAGCAGCCCCAAGGACAGGGAGCTAAAACTGTTTTTT. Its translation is CASSPKDRELKLFF.

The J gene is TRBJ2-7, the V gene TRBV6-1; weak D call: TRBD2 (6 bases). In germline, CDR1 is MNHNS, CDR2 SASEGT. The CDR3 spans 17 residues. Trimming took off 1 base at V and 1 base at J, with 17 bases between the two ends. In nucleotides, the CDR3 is TGTGCCAGCAGTGAAGTGGTTAGGAGGGTGACATCCTACGAGCAGTACTTC. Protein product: CASSEVVRRVTSYEQYF.

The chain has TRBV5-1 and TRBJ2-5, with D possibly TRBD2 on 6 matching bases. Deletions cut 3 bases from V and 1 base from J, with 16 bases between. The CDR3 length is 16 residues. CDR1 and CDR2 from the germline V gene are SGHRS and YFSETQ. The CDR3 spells CASSWGETDFQETQYF. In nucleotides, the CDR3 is TGCGCCAGCAGCTGGGGGGAGACCGACTTCCAAGAGACCCAGTACTTC.

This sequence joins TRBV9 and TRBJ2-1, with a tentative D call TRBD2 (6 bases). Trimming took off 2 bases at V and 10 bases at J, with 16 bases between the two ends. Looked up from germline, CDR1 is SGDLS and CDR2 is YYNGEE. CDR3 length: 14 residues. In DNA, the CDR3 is TGTGCCAGCAGCGTTGGCTCCGGGGGAATGGAGCAGTTCTTC. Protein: CASSVGSGGMEQFF.

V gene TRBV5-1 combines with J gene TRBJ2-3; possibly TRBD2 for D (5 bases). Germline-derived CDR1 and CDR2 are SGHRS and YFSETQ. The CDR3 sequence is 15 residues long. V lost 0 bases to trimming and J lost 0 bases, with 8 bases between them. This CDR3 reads CASSLGWTSTDTQYF. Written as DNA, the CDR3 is TGCGCCAGCAGCTTGGGGTGGACTAGCACAGATACGCAGTATTTT.

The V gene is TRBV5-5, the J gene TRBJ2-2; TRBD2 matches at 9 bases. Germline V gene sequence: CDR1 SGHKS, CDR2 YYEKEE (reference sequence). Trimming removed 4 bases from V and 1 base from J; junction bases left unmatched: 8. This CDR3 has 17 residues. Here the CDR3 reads CASSPPVSGGNTGELFF. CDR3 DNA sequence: TGTGCCAGCAGCCCCCCTGTTAGCGGGGGGAACACCGGGGAGCTGTTTTTT.

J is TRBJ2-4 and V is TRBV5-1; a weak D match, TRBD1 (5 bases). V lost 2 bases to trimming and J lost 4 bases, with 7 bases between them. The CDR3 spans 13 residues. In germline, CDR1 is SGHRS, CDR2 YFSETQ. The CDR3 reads CASSFAGKNIQYF. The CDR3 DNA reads TGCGCCAGCAGCTTCGCAGGGAAAAACATTCAGTACTTC.

The DNA of the CDR3 is TGTGCCACTACGGGACAGGGTTACAATGAGCAGTTCTTC. It codes for CATTGQGYNEQFF. This chain joins TRBV6-5 and TRBJ2-1; 9 bases fit TRBD1. CDR3 length equals 13 residues. V dropped 10 bases and J dropped 4; count of bases not matched to a gene: 5. The V gene's germline CDR1 is MNHEY and CDR2 SVGAGI.

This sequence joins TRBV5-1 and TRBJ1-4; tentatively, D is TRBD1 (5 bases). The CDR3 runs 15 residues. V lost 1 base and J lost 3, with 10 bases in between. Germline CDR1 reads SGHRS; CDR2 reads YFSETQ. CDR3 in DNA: TGCGCCAGCAGCTTGACGGGGGGGTCTAATGAAAAACTGTTTTTT. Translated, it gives CASSLTGGSNEKLFF.